This record looks at one TCR beta chain sequence and its context. In this sample, this clonotype turned up a few times. There is no known antigen for this receptor. Within one base of it there is no much larger clone, and no base qualities were kept. This specimen comes from a study of regulatory T cells in long-lasting Graves disease (dated by TCRdb to about 2021). For the wider study: To count as having persistent Graves' disease, a patient had to have received antithyroid drug treatment for over 5 years with TSH receptor autoantibodies remaining persistently positive. Persistent Graves' disease patients in the clinical cohort had taken antithyroid drugs for about 9.7 years on average. The study was conducted in China and was registered as a clinical trial. A total of about 35 samples underwent TCR sequencing: around 13 from persistent and roughly 20 from newly diagnosed Graves' disease patients. This study used TCR sequencing and RNA sequencing of peripheral blood to compare persistent Graves' disease patients against newly diagnosed Graves' disease patients. The paper's findings and limits, for the study overall: The authors noted that the small sample size was a limitation that may lower accuracy. Persistent disease showed preferential use of TRBV28, TRBJ1-2 and TRBJ2-5, whereas newly diagnosed disease favored TRBV20-1 and TRBJ2-1. Only the TCR beta chain was sequenced and analyzed. Because the primary lesion, thyroid tissue, could not be accessed, the study looked at peripheral blood alone. A larger number of public clonotypes was shared among persistent patients (more than 2,500) than among newly diagnosed patients (about 990). Persistent Graves' disease patients showed lower TCR Shannon entropy and fewer highly expanded clones than newly diagnosed patients, suggesting clonal expansion.

Receptors were amplified or captured by multiplex PCR. The instrument given in TCRdb is Illumina HiSeq 4000. iRepertoire HTBI primers and Arm-PCR amplification of CDR3 regions were used to construct TCR beta libraries. Before sequencing, the PCR products underwent gel purification. The study's own analysis went as follows. Across samples, about 63 TRBV and 14 TRBJ segments were identified and used for gene usage analysis of CDR3 amino acid clonotypes. Filtered high-quality paired reads were merged into contigs using COPE and FqMerger. Contigs were aligned with BLAST to IMGT TRBV, TRBD and TRBJ reference genes, and CDR3 was defined per IMGT. Clonotypes above 0.1% frequency were classified as highly expanded clones. Shannon entropy served as the measure of repertoire diversity, while the Gini coefficient captured V-J evenness. A clonotype was considered public if more than one individual shared it. TCRdb reprocessing: public reads trimmed at Q25 with fastp, clones called with MiXCR, in-frame beta chains kept. Rows merge per CDR3 protein into single entries with the most common DNA and genes. These V and J calls are TCRdb output, not the study's own analysis. The table for this sample lists over 650,000 distinct CDR3 sequences; around 30% of them were counted only once. The ten largest clones represent roughly 40% of the sample.

The time point tag for this specimen amounts to: persistent/refractory GD, antithyroid drugs over 5 years with positive TRAb. For both TCR sequencing and RNA sequencing, RNA was extracted from PBMCs using TRIzol. The diagnosis of Graves' disease followed American Thyroid Association guidelines. Recruitment of patients was carried out at an endocrinology department in Xi'an, China. Each patient gave about 10 milliliters of peripheral blood, collected in an EDTA anticoagulant tube. PBMCs were isolated by Ficoll Paque Plus density gradient separation without further T cell sorting. An Agilent 2100 Bioanalyzer and agarose gel were used to assess RNA quality, and a NanoDrop 2000 was used to measure RNA concentration. CDR3 length: 15 amino acids, cysteine to phenylalanine. Only CDR3 DNA is held: 45 bases, read in frame from base 1. The germline V gene supplies CDR1 SGHDT and CDR2 YYEEEE. For this chain, trimming is 2 bases at the V end and 3 bases at the J end, and the number of junction bases without a gene match is 5.

This chain joins TRBV5-6 to TRBJ2-7, with 10 middle bases fitting TRBD2. The sequence derives from a female donor with Graves disease. The sample here was peripheral blood mononuclear cells (PBMCs), taken when the disease was refractory, from a patient treated with antithyroid drugs. This receptor carries the CDR3 CASSFSGRARYEQYF. The DNA sequence is TGTGCCAGCAGCTTCAGCGGGAGGGCCCGCTACGAGCAGTACTTC.